Following are 10 T cell receptor beta chains from one sample sequenced in a study of blood T cells in healthy people across ages. Using a J-beta primer mix together with a sample-barcoded 5' primer, a second PCR was run for roughly 6 to 11 cycles. Each CDR3 protein gets one entry after TCRdb re-called the 5' RACE reads with MiXCR. The sample records about 680,000 distinct CDR3 sequences, 49% being singletons. Source material: blood. The receptors were sampled from a woman aged 60-75 years in good health.

The rearrangement joins TRBV29-1 to TRBJ2-1, with unresolved D. The CDR3 runs to 17 residues. Germline CDR1 is SQVTM and CDR2 is ANQGSEA. The ends were cut back, 3 bases at V and 6 bases at J, with 24 bases in the middle. The chain's CDR3 is CSVDVFSIHPYPNEQFF. The CDR3 DNA reads as TGCAGCGTTGATGTGTTTTCCATCCATCCATATCCCAATGAGCAGTTCTTC.

The chain combines TRBV5-1 with TRBJ2-3; 10 bases are a match to TRBD2. Germline V gene sequence: CDR1 SGHRS, CDR2 YFSETQ. V trimming: 0 bases; J trimming: 4 bases; junction bases outside the gene matches: 5. There are 16 residues in the CDR3. CDR3 nucleotides: TGCGCCAGCAGCTTGGCAGTCCTAGCGGGAGCAGATACGCAGTATTTT. Translation: CASSLAVLAGADTQYF.

The sample holds many counts of this clonotype. V usage is TRBV28 and J usage is TRBJ2-7; 7 bases are shared with TRBD1. J gave up 4 bases and V 7 bases, and 4 bases lay outside the gene matches. The CDR3 contains 12 residues. CDR1 and CDR2 (germline): MDHEN, SYDVKM. The CDR3 loop reads CASTQQGYEQYF. The CDR3 DNA follows: TGTGCCAGCACCCAACAGGGGTACGAGCAGTACTTC.

This clonotype came up a few times. The J gene is TRBJ1-6, the V gene TRBV14; no clear D. Germline V CDR1 and CDR2: SGHDN, FVKESK. V lost 0 bases to trimming and J lost 2 bases, with 2 bases between them. The CDR3 has 14 amino acids. The CDR3 sequence: CASSQETYNSPLHF. CDR3 DNA sequence: TGTGCCAGCAGCCAAGAGACCTATAATTCACCCCTCCACTTT.

V usage is TRBV28 and J usage is TRBJ2-5; TRBD1 agrees at 7 bases. The better agreement between TRBJ2-7 and the DNA end casts doubt on the J call. Germline V gives CDR1 MDHEN, CDR2 SYDVKM. This CDR3 is built from 16 residues. The CDR3 coding sequence is TGTGCCAGCAGTTGGAAGTGGGGGACAGTGAACTACGAGCAGTACTTC. Translated: CASSWKWGTVNYEQYF.

This clonotype appeared a few times. V is TRBV4-1 and J is TRBJ2-3; a possible D gene is TRBD1 (6 bases). Germline CDR1 reads MGHRA; CDR2 reads YSYEKL. With 1 base removed from V and 6 bases from J, the gap between germline ends came to 17 bases. This CDR3 is built from 16 residues. The CDR3 sequence is CASSQGGAPGVDTQYF. In nucleotides, the CDR3 is TGCGCCAGCAGCCAAGGAGGGGCCCCAGGGGTGGATACGCAGTATTTT.

This clonotype was observed a handful of times. The CDR3 DNA reads as TGTGCCAGCAGCGAGGACAGCGAGGTTGGGAAACTGTTTTTT. Its protein product is CASSEDSEVGKLFF. The chain couples TRBV9 to TRBJ1-4; weak D call: TRBD1 (6 bases). The V end was cut by 3 bases, the J end by 11 bases, with 17 bases between. Germline CDR1 reads SGDLS; CDR2 reads YYNGEE. This CDR3 is built from 14 residues.

The V and J genes are TRBV20-1 and TRBJ1-1, with D unresolved. Germline V gives CDR1 DFQATT, CDR2 SNEGSKA (reference sequence). CDR3 length: 13 amino acids. V shed 3 bases and J shed 4 bases, with 12 bases lying between them. The CDR3 nucleotides are TGCAGTGCTAGCGTGACCCGGGGCACTGAAGCTTTCTTT. Protein sequence: CSASVTRGTEAFF.

The rearrangement uses TRBV5-1 and TRBJ2-1; TRBD2 is a possible D gene (6 bases). The V gene's germline CDR1 is SGHRS and CDR2 YFSETQ. The CDR3 sequence is 14 residues long. V lost 1 base, J lost 5 bases, and 10 bases lay in between. CDR3 protein: CASSLRAGHNEQFF. The CDR3, as DNA: TGCGCCAGCAGCTTGAGGGCGGGGCACAATGAGCAGTTCTTC. Full variable domain (remainder filled in from reference TRBV5-1 and TRBJ2-1): KAGVTQTPRYLIKTRGQQVTLSCSPISGHRSVSWYQQTPGQGLQFLFEYFSETQRNKGNFPGRFSGRQFSNSRSEMNVSTLELGDSALYLCASSLRAGHNEQFFGPGTRLTVL.

The chain recombines TRBV3-1 with TRBJ1-4; maybe TRBD1 (5 bases). The CDR3 is 16 amino acids. The V end was cut by 0 bases, the J end by 8 bases, with 16 bases between. Germline CDR1 and CDR2: LGHDT and YNNKEL (reference sequence). CDR3 in DNA: TGTGCCAGCAGCCAAGATCTGTGGGGGGTAAAGGAAAAACTGTTTTTT. The encoded protein is CASSQDLWGVKEKLFF.